This is a list of T cell receptor beta chains from one sample in a study of blood T cells in healthy people across ages. Via MiXCR, TCRdb re-called the 5' RACE reads, giving one row per CDR3 protein. This table has roughly 410,000 distinct CDR3 sequences, 45% to 65% appearing once. Sequenced input: blood. The receptors shown here come from a man aged 60-69 years in good health. The CDR3 runs from the conserved cysteine through the conserved F or W. The D gene is left open where the match is weak. Rows give clone size only sometimes, using once, few, many, or a class for an expanded clone.

J: TRBJ2-7
D: TRBD1
size: -
V: TRBV10-1
CDR3: CASSGGQGGIEQYF
DNA: TGCGCCAGCAGTGGGGGACAGGGAGGAATCGAGCAGTACTTC

J: TRBJ2-7
D: -
size: few
V: TRBV4-2
CDR3: CASRMGGANYEQYF
DNA: TGTGCCAGCAGGATGGGCGGGGCCAACTACGAGCAGTACTTC

J: TRBJ2-7
D: -
size: few
V: TRBV7-2
CDR3: CASSLGAAQDEQYF
DNA: TGTGCCAGCAGCTTAGGCGCAGCGCAGGACGAGCAGTACTTC

J: TRBJ2-7
D: TRBD1
size: -
V: TRBV25-1
CDR3: CASVGTAPQGEQYF
DNA: TGTGCCAGCGTCGGGACAGCCCCACAAGGCGAGCAGTACTTC

J: TRBJ2-1
D: -
size: few
V: TRBV6-2/TRBV6-3
CDR3: CASLPGSSYNEQFF
DNA: TGTGCCAGCCTCCCCGGGAGCTCCTACAATGAGCAGTTCTTC

J: TRBJ1-2
D: -
size: -
V: TRBV28
CDR3: CASSLVGSYQGYTF
DNA: TGTGCCAGCAGTTTAGTGGGGTCCTATCAAGGCTACACCTTC

J: TRBJ2-1
D: -
size: -
V: TRBV7-3
CDR3: CASSSGTSGPDNEQFF
DNA: TGTGCCAGCAGCTCTGGGACTTCAGGACCGGACAATGAGCAGTTCTTC

J: TRBJ1-2
D: -
size: few
V: TRBV5-5
CDR3: CASSPTQRSNTF
DNA: TGTGCCAGCAGCCCCACCCAGAGATCTAACACCTTC

J: TRBJ2-1
D: -
size: -
V: TRBV29-1
CDR3: CSVAGVYEQFF
DNA: TGCAGCGTTGCAGGGGTCTATGAGCAGTTCTTC

J: TRBJ2-1
D: -
size: -
V: TRBV4-2
CDR3: CASSQRQANNEQFF
DNA: TGTGCCAGCAGCCAGAGGCAGGCGAACAATGAGCAGTTCTTC

J: TRBJ2-4
D: -
size: -
V: TRBV7-6
CDR3: CASSLESRELAKNIQYF
DNA: TGCGCCAGCAGCTTAGAGAGCCGCGAGTTAGCCAAAAACATTCAGTACTTC

J: TRBJ2-2
D: -
size: -
V: TRBV20-1
CDR3: CSARDPRFLGAGELFF
DNA: TGCAGTGCTAGAGATCCCAGGTTTTTAGGTGCCGGGGAGCTGTTTTTT

J: TRBJ1-2
D: -
size: -
V: TRBV3-1
CDR3: CASSSYTFAYGYTF
DNA: TGTGCCAGCAGCTCCTACACCTTTGCCTATGGCTACACCTTC

J: TRBJ1-1
D: TRBD1
size: -
V: TRBV20-1
CDR3: CSASPVQGITEAFF
DNA: TGCAGTGCTAGCCCAGTACAGGGGATCACTGAAGCTTTCTTT

J: TRBJ2-5
D: TRBD2
size: -
V: TRBV6-1
CDR3: CASRLIHSGTWETQYF
DNA: TGTGCCAGCAGGCTTATTCATAGCGGGACTTGGGAGACCCAGTACTTC

J: TRBJ2-1
D: -
size: -
V: TRBV11-2
CDR3: CASSLVTAVQFF
DNA: TGTGCCAGCAGCTTAGTCACGGCTGTGCAGTTCTTC

J: TRBJ2-1
D: TRBD1
size: few
V: TRBV7-9
CDR3: CASTRTGSYNEQFF
DNA: TGTGCCAGCACCAGGACAGGGAGTTACAATGAGCAGTTCTTC

J: TRBJ2-1
D: -
size: few
V: TRBV20-1
CDR3: CSARVVGPDEQFF
DNA: TGCAGTGCTAGAGTGGTTGGCCCCGATGAGCAGTTCTTC

J: TRBJ2-5
D: -
size: once
V: TRBV7-9
CDR3: CASSRGKETQYF
DNA: TGTGCCAGCAGCCGCGGGAAAGAGACCCAGTACTTC

J: TRBJ2-1
D: -
size: -
V: TRBV9
CDR3: CASQGGGNNEQFF
DNA: TGTGCCAGCCAGGGGGGTGGGAACAATGAGCAGTTCTTC

J: TRBJ2-3
D: -
size: many
V: TRBV18
CDR3: CASSPRRTPQGTDTQYF
DNA: TGTGCCAGCTCACCTAGACGGACCCCCCAGGGCACAGATACGCAGTATTTT

J: TRBJ2-7
D: -
size: -
V: TRBV20-1
CDR3: CSARGLGWSGNEQYF
DNA: TGCAGTGCTAGAGGTCTGGGGTGGTCGGGCAATGAGCAGTACTTC

J: TRBJ2-1
D: TRBD2
size: -
V: TRBV11-3
CDR3: CASSWASGRGLAEQFF
DNA: TGTGCCAGCAGTTGGGCTAGCGGGAGGGGGTTGGCTGAGCAGTTCTTC

J: TRBJ1-1
D: TRBD1
size: -
V: TRBV6-5
CDR3: CASQGDLNTEAFF
DNA: TGTGCCAGCCAGGGGGACCTGAACACTGAAGCTTTCTTT

J: TRBJ1-5
D: -
size: -
V: TRBV21-1
CDR3: CASSNPEGYSNQPQHF
DNA: TGTGCCAGCAGCAACCCCGAGGGATATAGCAATCAGCCCCAGCATTTT

J: TRBJ2-5
D: TRBD2
size: -
V: TRBV4-2
CDR3: CASSQGGLAGVHEQYF
DNA: TGTGCCAGCAGCCAGGGGGGACTAGCGGGAGTCCATGAGCAGTACTTC

J: TRBJ2-1
D: -
size: -
V: TRBV6-1
CDR3: CASSTGVALDYYNEQFF
DNA: TGTGCCAGCAGTACGGGGGTGGCCCTTGACTACTACAATGAGCAGTTCTTC

J: TRBJ2-3
D: -
size: few
V: TRBV7-2
CDR3: CASSFPRQSTDTQYF
DNA: TGTGCCAGCAGCTTCCCTAGACAGAGCACAGATACGCAGTATTTT

J: TRBJ2-3
D: TRBD2
size: -
V: TRBV11-2
CDR3: CTMGGEWGRTDTQYF
DNA: TGTACGATGGGGGGGGAGTGGGGAAGGACAGATACGCAGTATTTT

J: TRBJ2-5
D: -
size: many
V: TRBV5-6
CDR3: CASSSELQWETQYF
DNA: TGTGCCAGCAGCTCGGAGCTCCAGTGGGAGACCCAGTACTTC

J: TRBJ2-1
D: TRBD2
size: -
V: TRBV11-2
CDR3: CASSLDRGLLAGAPYNEQFF
DNA: TGTGCCAGCAGCTTAGATCGGGGACTACTAGCGGGAGCCCCCTACAATGAGCAGTTCTTC

J: TRBJ2-1
D: TRBD2
size: few
V: TRBV9
CDR3: CASSVGDSGKYNEQFF
DNA: TGTGCCAGCAGCGTAGGAGATAGCGGGAAATACAATGAGCAGTTCTTC

J: TRBJ1-2
D: -
size: -
V: TRBV30
CDR3: CAWSAERGDYTF
DNA: TGTGCCTGGAGCGCTGAGCGGGGGGACTACACCTTC

J: TRBJ1-2
D: TRBD1
size: -
V: TRBV29-1
CDR3: CSADRAAGDSGYTF
DNA: TGCAGCGCCGACAGGGCCGCGGGGGATAGTGGCTACACCTTC

J: TRBJ1-1
D: -
size: -
V: TRBV29-1
CDR3: CSVEYQGYDEAFF
DNA: TGCAGCGTTGAATACCAGGGATACGATGAAGCTTTCTTT

J: TRBJ2-4
D: -
size: -
V: TRBV4-1
CDR3: CASSLGLGAEGGKNIQYF
DNA: TGCGCCAGCAGCCTAGGCCTTGGGGCGGAGGGGGGGAAAAACATTCAGTACTTC

J: TRBJ1-1
D: TRBD1
size: -
V: TRBV9
CDR3: CASSKSSGTGRTEAFF
DNA: TGTGCCAGCAGTAAATCCTCCGGGACAGGGCGGACTGAAGCTTTCTTT

J: TRBJ2-6
D: -
size: many
V: TRBV4-3
CDR3: CASSQNPGRGANVLTF
DNA: TGCGCCAGCAGCCAAAACCCAGGGCGTGGGGCCAACGTCCTGACTTTC

J: TRBJ2-7
D: -
size: few
V: TRBV30
CDR3: CAWRGTESYEQYF
DNA: TGTGCCTGGAGGGGTACCGAATCCTACGAGCAGTACTTC

J: TRBJ2-3
D: TRBD2
size: -
V: TRBV12-3/TRBV12-4
CDR3: CASRPTSGRLTDTQYF
DNA: TGTGCCAGCAGACCGACTAGCGGGAGGCTCACAGATACGCAGTATTTT

J: TRBJ2-2
D: -
size: -
V: TRBV3-1
CDR3: CASSQRGASRGGELFF
DNA: TGTGCCAGCAGCCAAAGGGGGGCCTCCCGGGGCGGGGAGCTGTTTTTT

J: TRBJ2-4
D: -
size: -
V: TRBV15
CDR3: CATSRDRQNIQYF
DNA: TGTGCCACCAGCAGAGATAGGCAAAACATTCAGTACTTC

J: TRBJ1-2
D: -
size: -
V: TRBV29-1
CDR3: CSVEWSGAKQDMTGYTF
DNA: TGCAGCGTTGAATGGTCGGGAGCCAAACAGGATATGACCGGCTACACCTTC

J: TRBJ2-1
D: TRBD1
size: few
V: TRBV6-6
CDR3: CASSPGQGARYEQFF
DNA: TGTGCCAGCAGCCCAGGACAGGGGGCCAGGTATGAGCAGTTCTTC

J: TRBJ1-1
D: -
size: once
V: TRBV5-1
CDR3: CASSLVTGAGTEAFF
DNA: TGCGCCAGCAGCTTGGTAACGGGGGCTGGTACTGAAGCTTTCTTT

J: TRBJ2-7
D: -
size: few
V: TRBV20-1
CDR3: CSAGGAIHEQYF
DNA: TGCAGTGCCGGGGGCGCGATCCACGAGCAGTACTTC

J: TRBJ2-3
D: TRBD2
size: -
V: TRBV10-3
CDR3: CAIRRTSGRFDTQYF
DNA: TGTGCCATCAGAAGAACTAGCGGACGATTCGATACGCAGTATTTT

J: TRBJ2-5
D: -
size: -
V: TRBV20-1
CDR3: CSAPPELARETQYF
DNA: TGCAGTGCCCCGCCGGAACTAGCCCGGGAGACCCAGTACTTC

J: TRBJ2-3
D: -
size: -
V: TRBV18
CDR3: CASSPRAGGRTDTQYF
DNA: TGTGCCAGCTCACCCCGGGCAGGGGGGAGGACAGATACGCAGTATTTT

J: TRBJ2-3
D: TRBD2
size: few
V: TRBV25-1
CDR3: CASSSLRASGNTDTQYF
DNA: TGTGCCAGCAGTTCCCTCAGGGCTAGCGGGAACACAGATACGCAGTATTTT

J: TRBJ2-3
D: -
size: few
V: TRBV12-5
CDR3: CASGLGDPSTDTQYF
DNA: TGTGCTAGTGGTTTGGGCGACCCTAGCACAGATACGCAGTATTTT

J: TRBJ2-3
D: TRBD1
size: few
V: TRBV11-2
CDR3: CASSFYRGRTDTQYF
DNA: TGTGCCAGCAGCTTCTACAGGGGGCGGACAGATACGCAGTATTTT

J: TRBJ1-1
D: -
size: -
V: TRBV12-3/TRBV12-4
CDR3: CASSFGGNKNTEAFF
DNA: TGTGCCAGCAGTTTTGGGGGGAATAAGAACACTGAAGCTTTCTTT

J: TRBJ2-7
D: -
size: few
V: TRBV20-1
CDR3: CSARWGSETYEQYF
DNA: TGCAGTGCTAGGTGGGGTAGCGAAACCTACGAGCAGTACTTC

J: TRBJ2-3
D: -
size: -
V: TRBV3-1
CDR3: CASSQATLTSTDTQYF
DNA: TGTGCCAGCAGCCAAGCCACACTCACTAGCACAGATACGCAGTATTTT

J: TRBJ2-1
D: -
size: -
V: TRBV20-1
CDR3: CSARDPPGEQFF
DNA: TGCAGTGCTAGAGATCCCCCCGGAGAGCAGTTCTTC

J: TRBJ2-1
D: -
size: -
V: TRBV7-8
CDR3: CASSLGVSEQFF
DNA: TGTGCCAGCAGCTTGGGGGTTTCTGAGCAGTTCTTC